This TCR beta chain was retrieved from a study of blood T cell repertoires in COVID-19. About the research overall: Samples came from the United States, Italy and Spain, spanning acute and convalescent COVID-19.

The authors' processing: Counts of nucleated cells, estimated from reference gene primer amplification, were obtained. Repertoires were generated with immunoSEQ multiplex PCR, while TCRdb's copy carries only in-frame clones and drops some. That table furnishes V, J and clone size, whereas the DNA furnished D and trimming. The profile shows hundreds of thousands of clones, roughly 89% of them singletons. This CDR3 has 14 amino acids. CDR1 and CDR2 from the germline V gene are SGHTA and FQGTGA. V lost 7 bases and J 4 bases, leaving 16 bases between the germline ends. The chain carries TRBV7-3 and TRBJ2-5; the D gene is possibly TRBD1 (6 bases). The origin of this receptor is a man in his fifties or sixties who had recovered from COVID-19. The sequenced sample consisted of peripheral blood. CDR3 in DNA: TGTGCCAGCACCCTATACAGGGAGCGAGAGACCCAGTACTTC. It translates to CASTLYRERETQYF. The full variable domain, its missing parts supplied by reference TRBV7-3 and TRBJ2-5, is GAGVSQTPSNKVTEKGKYVELRCDPISGHTALYWYRQSLGQGPEFLIYFQGTGAADDSGLPNDRFFAVRPEGSVSTLKIQRTERGDSAVYLCASTLYRERETQYFGPGTRLLVL.